This TCR beta chain emerged from a study of regulatory T cells in long-lasting Graves disease. Broader study findings: Accuracy was possibly reduced by small sample size. The study found lower TCR diversity in persistent Graves' patients than in newly diagnosed ones.

The table lists this clonotype with a few counts. Its antigen is undetermined. TCR beta libraries were built with iRepertoire HTBI primers and Arm-PCR of CDR3 regions. One entry per CDR3 protein results from TCRdb running MiXCR on the multiplex PCR reads. The table lists under 500,000 distinct CDR3 sequences, about 20% of them singletons. The time point was: persistent/refractory GD, antithyroid drugs over 5 years with positive TRAb. PBMCs provided the RNA from which the TCR library was made. This sample comprised peripheral blood mononuclear cells (PBMCs), obtained when the disease was refractory, from a patient treated with antithyroid drugs. The receptor's source is a female donor with Graves disease.

CDR3 nucleotide sequence: TGTGCCAGCAGTGAGTCGGTGGCTAGCGGGACCGGGGAGCTGTTTTTT. As protein: CASSESVASGTGELFF. The rearrangement joins TRBV25-1 to TRBJ2-2; 8 nucleotides agree with TRBD2. With V trimmed by 3 bases and J by 5 bases, 8 bases remained unmatched. The germline CDR1 and CDR2 sequences are MGHDK and SYGVNS. The CDR3 extends over 16 amino acids.